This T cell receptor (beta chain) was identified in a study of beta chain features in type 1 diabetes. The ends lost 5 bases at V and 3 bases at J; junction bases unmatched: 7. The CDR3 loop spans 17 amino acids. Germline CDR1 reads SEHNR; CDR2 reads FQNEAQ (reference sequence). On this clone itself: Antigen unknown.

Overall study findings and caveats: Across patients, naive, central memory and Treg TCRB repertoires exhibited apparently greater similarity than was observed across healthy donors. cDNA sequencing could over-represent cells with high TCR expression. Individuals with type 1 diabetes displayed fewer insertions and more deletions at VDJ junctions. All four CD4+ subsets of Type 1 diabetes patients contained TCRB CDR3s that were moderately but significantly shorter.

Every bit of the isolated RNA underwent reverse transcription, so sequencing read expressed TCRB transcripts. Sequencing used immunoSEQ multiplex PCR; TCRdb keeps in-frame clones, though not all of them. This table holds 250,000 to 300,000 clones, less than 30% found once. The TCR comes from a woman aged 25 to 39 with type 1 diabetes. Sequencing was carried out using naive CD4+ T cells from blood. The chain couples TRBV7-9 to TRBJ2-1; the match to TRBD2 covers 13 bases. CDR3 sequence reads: CASSRWTSGRIYNEQFF. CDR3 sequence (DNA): TGTGCCAGCAGCCGCTGGACTAGCGGGAGAATCTACAATGAGCAGTTCTTC. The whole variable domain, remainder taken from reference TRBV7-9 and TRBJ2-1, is DTGVSQNPRHKITKRGQNVTFRCDPISEHNRLYWYRQTLGQGPEFLTYFQNEAQLEKSRLLSDRFSAERPKGSFSTLEIQRTEQGDSAMYLCASSRWTSGRIYNEQFFGPGTRLTVL.